A single sample gave rise to the 4 T cell receptor beta chains below, sequenced in a study of blood T cell repertoires in COVID-19. Libraries were prepared by immunoSEQ multiplex PCR; TCRdb keeps only in-frame clonotypes and omits some of them. The sample yields a few hundred thousand clones, roughly 87% seen once. The sample consisted of PBMCs or T cells enriched from blood (not recorded which). These receptor sequences come from a woman under 40 who had recovered from COVID-19.

The chain couples TRBV7-9 to TRBJ1-2; 7 positions agree with TRBD1. The trim removed 5 bases at V and 5 bases at J, leaving 14 bases unmatched. Germline lookup yields CDR1 SEHNR and CDR2 FQNEAQ (reference sequence). The CDR3 covers 16 residues. CDR3 sequence: CASSRLGQAESYGYTF. The CDR3 DNA sequence: TGTGCCAGCAGCCGCCTCGGACAGGCTGAGTCGTATGGCTACACCTTC.

This clone is a singleton in its sample. This chain uses TRBV2 with TRBJ2-2; D perhaps matches TRBD1 (5 bases). The CDR3 extends over 14 amino acids. Germline CDR1 is SNHLY and CDR2 is FYNNEI. With 1 base removed from V and 4 bases from J, the gap between germline ends came to 7 bases. This CDR3 is CASSEGGGTGELFF. The CDR3, as DNA: TGTGCCAGCAGTGAAGGGGGCGGCACCGGGGAGCTGTTTTTT. Variable domain in full (rest from reference TRBV2 and TRBJ2-2): EPEVTQTPSHQVTQMGQEVILRCVPISNHLYFYWYRQILGQKVEFLVSFYNNEISEKSEIFDDQFSVERPDGSNFTLKIRSTKLEDSAMYFCASSEGGGTGELFFGEGSRLTVL.

This clone was detected only a few times. The chain couples TRBV19 to TRBJ1-1, with 9 bases that match TRBD1. The CDR3 loop spans 16 amino acids. Germline trimming cut 9 bases from V and 0 bases from J; bases unmatched to any gene: 11. Germline CDR1 is LNHDA and CDR2 is SQIVND (reference sequence). CDR3 in amino acids: CASTLGGTGLNTEAFF. The CDR3 nucleotides are TGTGCCAGCACGTTGGGAGGGACAGGGCTGAACACTGAAGCTTTCTTT. The full variable domain, completed using reference TRBV19 and TRBJ1-1, is DGGITQSPKYLFRKEGQNVTLSCEQNLNHDAMYWYRQDPGQGLRLIYYSQIVNDFQKGDIAEGYSVSREKKESFPLTVTSAQKNPTAFYLCASTLGGTGLNTEAFFGQGTRLTVV.

The chain joins TRBV4-2 to TRBJ2-3, with 12 bases lining up with TRBD2. CDR1 LGHNA and CDR2 YNFKEQ come from the germline V gene. V was clipped by 0 bases and J by 4 bases; unmatched bases: 2. The CDR3 has 16 residues. The CDR3 reads CASSQESSGGADTQYF. CDR3 bases: TGTGCCAGCAGCCAAGAATCTAGCGGGGGGGCAGATACGCAGTATTTT.